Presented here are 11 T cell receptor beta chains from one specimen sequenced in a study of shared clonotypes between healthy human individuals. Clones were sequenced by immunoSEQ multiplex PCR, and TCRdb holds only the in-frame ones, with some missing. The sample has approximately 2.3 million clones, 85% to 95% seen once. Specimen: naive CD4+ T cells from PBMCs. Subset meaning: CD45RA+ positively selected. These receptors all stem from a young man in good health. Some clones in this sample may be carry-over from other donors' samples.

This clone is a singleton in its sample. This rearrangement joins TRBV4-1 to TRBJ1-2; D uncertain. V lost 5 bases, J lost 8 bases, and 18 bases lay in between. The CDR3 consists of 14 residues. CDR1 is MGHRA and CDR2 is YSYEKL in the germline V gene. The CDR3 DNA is TGCGCCAGCAGCACGGGAGGAGGCGTCTACGGCTACACCTTC. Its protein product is CASSTGGGVYGYTF.

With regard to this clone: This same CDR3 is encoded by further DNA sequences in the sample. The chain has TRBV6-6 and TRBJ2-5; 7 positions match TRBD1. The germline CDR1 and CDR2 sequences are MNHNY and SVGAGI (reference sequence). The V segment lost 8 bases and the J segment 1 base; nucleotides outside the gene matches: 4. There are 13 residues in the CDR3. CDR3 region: CASRRDSQETQYF. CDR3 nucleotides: TGTGCCAGCCGAAGGGACAGCCAAGAGACCCAGTACTTC.

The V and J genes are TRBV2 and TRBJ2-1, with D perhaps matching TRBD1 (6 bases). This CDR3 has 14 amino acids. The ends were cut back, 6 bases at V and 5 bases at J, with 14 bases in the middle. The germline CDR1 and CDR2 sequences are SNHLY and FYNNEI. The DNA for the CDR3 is TGTGCCAGCAGCGGCGCAAGGACAGACAATGAGCAGTTCTTC. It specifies CASSGARTDNEQFF. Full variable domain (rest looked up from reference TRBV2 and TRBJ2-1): EPEVTQTPSHQVTQMGQEVILRCVPISNHLYFYWYRQILGQKVEFLVSFYNNEISEKSEIFDDQFSVERPDGSNFTLKIRSTKLEDSAMYFCASSGARTDNEQFFGPGTRLTVL.

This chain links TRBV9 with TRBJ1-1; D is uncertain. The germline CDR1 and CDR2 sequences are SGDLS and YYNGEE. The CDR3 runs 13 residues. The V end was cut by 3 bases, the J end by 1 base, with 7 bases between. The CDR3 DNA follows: TGTGCCAGCAGCGCCCATTCGAACACTGAAGCTTTCTTT. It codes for CASSAHSNTEAFF.

The CDR3 sequence is CASSRYREFNYGYTF. CDR3 in DNA: TGTGCCAGCAGCAGGTACAGGGAGTTTAACTATGGCTACACCTTC. This rearrangement joins TRBV5-6 to TRBJ1-2; D is perhaps TRBD1 (6 bases). The CDR3 extends over 15 amino acids. Per the germline V gene, CDR1 is SGHDT and CDR2 is YYEEEE. Trimming removed 4 bases at V and 1 base at J, with 14 bases between.

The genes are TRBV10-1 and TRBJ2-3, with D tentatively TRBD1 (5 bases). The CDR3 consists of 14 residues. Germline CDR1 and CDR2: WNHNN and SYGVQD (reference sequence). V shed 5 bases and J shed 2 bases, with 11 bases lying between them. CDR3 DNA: TGCGCCAGCAGTCCTTTGGGGCCCACAGATACGCAGTATTTT. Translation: CASSPLGPTDTQYF.

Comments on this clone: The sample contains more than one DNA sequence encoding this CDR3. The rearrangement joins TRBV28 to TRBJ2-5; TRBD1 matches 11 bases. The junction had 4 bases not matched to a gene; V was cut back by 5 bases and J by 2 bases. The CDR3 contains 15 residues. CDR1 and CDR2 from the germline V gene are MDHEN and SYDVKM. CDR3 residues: CASSGGDRGQETQYF. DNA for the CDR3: TGTGCCAGCAGTGGGGGGGACAGGGGGCAAGAGACCCAGTACTTC.

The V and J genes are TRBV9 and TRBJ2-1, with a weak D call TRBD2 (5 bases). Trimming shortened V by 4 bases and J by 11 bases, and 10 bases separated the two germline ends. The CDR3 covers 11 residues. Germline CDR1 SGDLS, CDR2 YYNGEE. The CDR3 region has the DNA TGTGCCAGCAGCTCCCGGGGAAAGCAGTTCTTC. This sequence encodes CASSSRGKQFF.

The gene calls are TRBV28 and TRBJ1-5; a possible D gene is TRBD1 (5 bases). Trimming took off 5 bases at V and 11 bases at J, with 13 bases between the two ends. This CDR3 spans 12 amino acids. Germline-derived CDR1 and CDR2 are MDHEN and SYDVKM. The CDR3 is CASSRGGTSQHF. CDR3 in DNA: TGTGCCAGCAGTAGGGGTGGGACTTCCCAGCATTTT.

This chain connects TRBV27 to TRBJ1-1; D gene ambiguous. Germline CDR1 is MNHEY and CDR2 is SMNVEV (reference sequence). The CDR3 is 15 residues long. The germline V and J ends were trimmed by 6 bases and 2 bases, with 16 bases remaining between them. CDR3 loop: CASRAISPGNTEAFF. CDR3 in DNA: TGTGCCAGCAGAGCAATTTCACCAGGCAACACTGAAGCTTTCTTT.

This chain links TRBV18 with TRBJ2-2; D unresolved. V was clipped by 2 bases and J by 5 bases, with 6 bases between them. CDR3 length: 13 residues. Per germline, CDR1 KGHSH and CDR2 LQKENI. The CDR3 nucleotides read TGTGCCAGCTCACCAGAGTTGACCGGGGAGCTGTTTTTT. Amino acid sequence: CASSPELTGELFF. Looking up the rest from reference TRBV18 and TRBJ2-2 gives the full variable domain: NAGVMQNPRHLVRRRGQEARLRCSPMKGHSHVYWYRQLPEEGLKFMVYLQKENIIDESGMPKERFSAEFPKEGPSILRIQQVVRGDSAAYFCASSPELTGELFFGEGSRLTVL.